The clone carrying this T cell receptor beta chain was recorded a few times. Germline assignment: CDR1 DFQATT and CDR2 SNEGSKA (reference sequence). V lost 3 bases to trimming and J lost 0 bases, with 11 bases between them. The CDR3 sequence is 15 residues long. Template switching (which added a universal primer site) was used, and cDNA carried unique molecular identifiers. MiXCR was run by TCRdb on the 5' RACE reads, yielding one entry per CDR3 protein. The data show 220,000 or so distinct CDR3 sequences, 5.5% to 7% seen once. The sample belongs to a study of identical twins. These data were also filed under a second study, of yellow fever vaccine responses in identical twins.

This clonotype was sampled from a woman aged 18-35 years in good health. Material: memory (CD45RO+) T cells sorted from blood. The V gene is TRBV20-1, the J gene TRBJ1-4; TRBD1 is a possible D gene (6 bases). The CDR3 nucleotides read TGCAGTGCTAGCTTACAGGGTGCAACTAATGAAAAACTGTTTTTT. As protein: CSASLQGATNEKLFF.